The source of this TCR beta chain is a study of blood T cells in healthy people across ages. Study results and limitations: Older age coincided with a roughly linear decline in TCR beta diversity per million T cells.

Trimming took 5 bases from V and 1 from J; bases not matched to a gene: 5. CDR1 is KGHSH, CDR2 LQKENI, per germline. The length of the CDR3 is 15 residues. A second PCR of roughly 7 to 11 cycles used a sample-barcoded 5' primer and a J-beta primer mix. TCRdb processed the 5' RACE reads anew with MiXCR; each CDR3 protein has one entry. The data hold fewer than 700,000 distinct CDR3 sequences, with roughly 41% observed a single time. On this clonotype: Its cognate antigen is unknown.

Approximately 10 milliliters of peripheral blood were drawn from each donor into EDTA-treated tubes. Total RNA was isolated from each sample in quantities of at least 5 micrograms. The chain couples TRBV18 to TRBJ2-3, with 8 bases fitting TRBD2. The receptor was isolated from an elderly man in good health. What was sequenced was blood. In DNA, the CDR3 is TGTGCCAGCTCATCACTAGCGGTGGGCACAGATACGCAGTATTTT. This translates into CASSSLAVGTDTQYF. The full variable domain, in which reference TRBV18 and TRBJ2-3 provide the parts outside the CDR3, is NAGVMQNPRHLVRRRGQEARLRCSPMKGHSHVYWYRQLPEEGLKFMVYLQKENIIDESGMPKERFSAEFPKEGPSILRIQQVVRGDSAAYFCASSSLAVGTDTQYFGPGTRLTVL.